Described below is a single T cell receptor beta chain sequence and its context. Antigen specificity is unknown. The sample belongs to a study of cytomegalovirus exposure and HLA in healthy donors. Overall study results and limits: The study found most TCR sequences rare, yet found some public TCRs in many donors. In a later analysis, common viral pathogens appeared linked to several of the most significant clusters.

This CDR3 contains 12 residues. Trimming removed 2 bases from V and 6 bases from J, with 5 bases in between. Germline V CDR1 and CDR2: SGHAT, FQNNGV. Both 60 Vbeta primers and 13 Jbeta primers went into the PCR. This table comes from immunoSEQ multiplex PCR, and its TCRdb copy is limited to in-frame clones, with some not included. The listing records 100,000 to 150,000 clones. Material for sequencing was PBMCs. The TCR sequence derives from a woman in her thirties or forties in good health and CMV-seropositive. The chain employs TRBV11-2 and TRBJ2-1; unclear D gene. CDR3 residues: CASSLLGNEQFF. The CDR3 nucleotides read TGTGCCAGCAGCTTACTAGGCAATGAGCAGTTCTTC.